Shown below are 5 T cell receptor beta chains from a single sample sequenced in a study of T cell responses to AZD1222 COVID-19 vaccine. Sequenced by immunoSEQ multiplex PCR; TCRdb stores in-frame clones only, minus some. The data contain about 85,000 clones, around 85% of them singletons. Sequenced here: peripheral blood, sampled 28 days after the second AZD1222 dose. These receptors were collected from an adult who received the AZD1222 COVID-19 vaccine.

The V call is TRBV30, the J call TRBJ2-3; possible D gene TRBD2, 5 bases. CDR3 size: 15 residues. Germline V gene data show CDR1 as GTSNPN and CDR2 as SVGIG (reference sequence). Trimming removed 3 bases from V and 0 bases from J, with 13 bases in between. As DNA, the CDR3 is TGTGCCTGGAGAGAATGGCGGGCCAGCACAGATACGCAGTATTTT. Translating it yields CAWREWRASTDTQYF.

The chain couples TRBV6-1 to TRBJ2-5, with 11 bases lining up with TRBD2. In germline, CDR1 is MNHNS, CDR2 SASEGT. The CDR3 is 15 residues long. Trimming took 5 bases from V and 4 from J; bases not matched to a gene: 6. The CDR3, as DNA: TGTGCCAGCAGTAATAGCGGGAGGGCAGGAGAGACCCAGTACTTC. Translating it yields CASSNSGRAGETQYF.

This clone has more than one count but fewer than ten. Here the CDR3 DNA reads TGCGCCAGCAGCCCAGGGGGCCCCGGCACGGGCTACACCTTC. This gives the protein CASSPGGPGTGYTF. The V call is TRBV5-1, the J call TRBJ1-2, with TRBD1 matching 8 bases. V was pared by 4 bases and J by 8 bases, with 10 bases of the junction left unmatched. CDR3 length: 14 residues. CDR1 SGHRS and CDR2 YFSETQ come from the germline V gene.

CDR3 bases: TGTGCCAGCAGTCTCCCCCCGGGACAGGTGAACACTGAAGCTTTCTTT. Residues: CASSLPPGQVNTEAFF. The chain combines TRBV6-6 with TRBJ1-1, with 8 bases lining up with TRBD1. Germline CDR1 is MNHNY and CDR2 is SVGAGI (reference sequence). Trimming removed 5 bases from V and 0 bases from J; junction bases left unmatched: 8. The CDR3 totals 16 residues.

V and J are TRBV28 and TRBJ1-2, with 8 positions matching TRBD1. V lost 3 bases, J lost 8 bases, and 11 bases stayed unmatched. CDR1 and CDR2 (germline): MDHEN, SYDVKM. This CDR3 comprises 15 residues. The CDR3: CASSLALQGAGGYTF. The CDR3 region has the DNA TGTGCCAGCAGTTTGGCTCTGCAGGGGGCAGGGGGCTACACCTTC.